The 12 T cell receptor beta chains below all came from one sample that was sequenced in a study of STAT5B mutations in CD4+ large granular lymphocyte leukemia. The data were produced by immunoSEQ multiplex PCR, yet TCRdb's version contains in-frame clones alone and is incomplete. In the table there are approximately 30,000 clones, roughly 76% of which are singletons. The material sequenced was CD4+ T cells from blood buffy coats. The receptors derive from a human donor in good health.

The chain has TRBV4-3 and TRBJ2-3; a possible D gene is TRBD2 (6 bases). Germline CDR1 reads LGHNA; CDR2 reads YSLEER. The V and J ends lost 1 base and 1 base respectively, with 6 bases between them. CDR3 length equals 14 residues. CDR3 amino acids: CASSQGLGTDTQYF. As DNA, the CDR3 is TGCGCCAGCAGCCAAGGACTAGGCACAGATACGCAGTATTTT.

This chain uses TRBV29-1 with TRBJ2-7; either TRBD1 or TRBD2 may fit D (5 bases each). Looked up from germline, CDR1 is SQVTM and CDR2 is ANQGSEA. The CDR3 covers 13 residues. V dropped 4 bases and J dropped 0 bases, with 10 bases sitting between them. This chain's CDR3 is CSVVRGASYEQYF. Here the CDR3 DNA reads TGCAGCGTTGTACGAGGGGCCTCCTACGAGCAGTACTTC.

The chain carries TRBV28 and TRBJ2-1, with 13 positions matching TRBD2. The V gene's germline CDR1 is MDHEN and CDR2 SYDVKM. CDR3 size: 16 residues. The V and J ends lost 5 bases and 8 bases, in that order; junction bases with no gene match: 9. CDR3 protein: CASSSRTSGRRDEQFF. As DNA, the CDR3 is TGTGCCAGCAGTAGCCGGACTAGCGGGAGAAGGGATGAGCAGTTCTTC.

This chain uses TRBV4-2 with TRBJ2-3; 13 bases are shared with TRBD2. The CDR3 loop spans 15 amino acids. The V gene's germline CDR1 is LGHNA and CDR2 YNFKEQ. Trimming cost V 3 bases and J 5 bases; bases outside gene matches: 2. The CDR3 reads CASSHRTSGGDTQYF. The CDR3 region has the DNA TGTGCCAGCAGCCACAGGACTAGCGGGGGAGATACGCAGTATTTT.

V and J are TRBV6-5 and TRBJ1-1, with 7 bases lining up with TRBD1. Losses at the gene ends were 3 bases for V and 4 bases for J; bases not matched to a gene: 8. There are 15 residues in the CDR3. Germline lookup yields CDR1 MNHEY and CDR2 SVGAGI. CDR3 amino acids: CASSYAGQELTEAFF. Here the CDR3 DNA reads TGTGCCAGCAGTTATGCAGGACAGGAACTCACTGAAGCTTTCTTT.

V gene TRBV14 combines with J gene TRBJ1-2; possibly TRBD1 for D (6 bases). CDR1 and CDR2 (germline): SGHDN, FVKESK. The CDR3 extends over 14 amino acids. The V end lost 6 bases, the J end lost 1 base, and 12 bases lay between the germline ends. DNA for the CDR3: TGTGCCAGCAGGGAAACAGGGTTTAACTATGGCTACACCTTC. Its protein product is CASRETGFNYGYTF.

The rearrangement joins TRBV6-1 to TRBJ1-5; D is perhaps TRBD1 (5 bases). The germline V gene has CDR1 MNHNS and CDR2 SASEGT. This CDR3 has 14 residues. V was clipped by 6 bases and J by 5 bases, with 14 bases between them. Written as DNA, the CDR3 is TGTGCCAGCAGGCCCCCCAGGGTGGATCAGCCCCAGCATTTT. It codes for CASRPPRVDQPQHF.

The chain is built from TRBV10-3 and TRBJ1-5; D remains ambiguous. V lost 2 bases and J lost 3, with 8 bases in between. Germline CDR1 and CDR2: ENHRY and SYGVKD. There are 14 residues in the CDR3. The CDR3: CAISERGNNQPQHF. Here the CDR3 DNA reads TGTGCCATCAGTGAGCGCGGTAACAATCAGCCCCAGCATTTT.

The chain is built from TRBV19 and TRBJ1-2, with 7 bases aligning to TRBD1. The CDR3 covers 14 residues. With V trimmed by 5 bases and J by 4 bases, 7 bases remained unmatched. Germline V gene data show CDR1 as LNHDA and CDR2 as SQIVND (reference sequence). CDR3 region: CASSVTGYTYGYTF. The CDR3 DNA follows: TGTGCCAGTAGTGTGACAGGGTACACCTATGGCTACACCTTC.

This chain links TRBV28 with TRBJ1-2; D unresolved. The germline V gene encodes CDR1 MDHEN and CDR2 SYDVKM. The CDR3 covers 11 residues. The V gene lost 5 bases and the J gene lost 5 bases, with 6 bases spanning the gap. CDR3 region: CASSAQYGYTF. The CDR3 DNA reads TGTGCCAGCAGTGCCCAGTATGGCTACACCTTC.

This chain uses TRBV7-2 with TRBJ2-7, with D unclear. Per the germline V gene, CDR1 is SGHTA and CDR2 is FQGNSA. The V and J ends lost 1 base and 2 bases respectively, with 12 bases between them. This CDR3 contains 15 residues. The CDR3 loop reads CASSLELVQTYEQYF. The CDR3 coding sequence is TGTGCCAGCAGCTTAGAGCTAGTTCAGACCTACGAGCAGTACTTC.

This chain connects TRBV11-2 to TRBJ2-7, with no clear D. Trimming shortened V by 3 bases and J by 6 bases, and 9 bases separated the two germline ends. The CDR3 has 12 amino acids. CDR1 is SGHAT and CDR2 is FQNNGV in the germline V gene. The CDR3 DNA is TGTGCCAGCAGCTTTGAGATGTTCGAGCAGTACTTC. It specifies CASSFEMFEQYF.